Listed here is a single T cell receptor beta chain. The antigen remains undetermined. This specimen belongs to a study of Ad26.COV2.S vaccination and SARS-CoV-2 variants. On the study more broadly: Each vaccinee took Ad26.COV2.S intramuscularly, once or twice 56 days apart.

The sample's treatment: over 15 received Ad26.COV2.S at low or high dose, single or two shots; about 5 received placebo; per-sample allocation not given. The samples were gathered on day 63 after the first injection of vaccine or placebo. Adults aged 18-55 years in Boston included the donor. Sequencing was performed with immunoSEQ multiplex PCR; in TCRdb, only in-frame clones are kept and a portion is missing. The data contain around 320,000 clones, 80% to 90% of them seen just once; the ten biggest clones take up roughly 3.1%. Study findings and constraints: CD8+ and CD4+ T cells specific for spike reportedly responded with substantial breadth after vaccination. Individuals receiving vaccine had higher spike-specific TCR breadth than placebo recipients did.

Unmatched junction bases numbered 10, after V lost 3 bases and J lost 9 bases. Looked up from germline, CDR1 is LGHNA and CDR2 is YNFKEQ. The CDR3 loop spans 16 amino acids. The rearrangement joins TRBV4-2 to TRBJ2-1, with 11 bases fitting TRBD2. This specimen consisted of peripheral blood, obtained in a trial of Ad26.COV2.S vaccine versus placebo. This TCR derives from a person aged 18-65 years who received the Ad26.COV2.S COVID-19 vaccine or a placebo. CDR3 loop: CASSHHSGGAMGEQFF. The CDR3 DNA sequence: TGTGCCAGCAGCCATCATAGCGGGGGGGCTATGGGTGAGCAGTTCTTC.